The T cell receptor (beta chain) under discussion was sequenced for a study of a mutant IDH1 vaccine in newly diagnosed glioma. Study in general: The study gave patients eight vaccinations in weeks 1, 3, 5, 7, 11, 15, 19, 23. Before enrollment, patients got radiotherapy alone, temozolomide alone, or mostly the combination. Patients received vaccination from 4-6 weeks after radiotherapy alone, or with temozolomide cycles.

With regard to this clone: Its antigen is unknown.

Clones were read by immunoSEQ multiplex PCR, and TCRdb kept only the in-frame ones, dropping some. The sample has 50,000 or so clones, about 91% seen once. Germline loops: CDR1 MGHRA, CDR2 YSYEKL. V lost 4 bases, J lost 3 bases, and 7 bases stayed unmatched. The CDR3 is 16 residues long. Time point: week 11, during vaccination. Alongside topical imiquimod, each dose of vaccine comprised 300 ug of mutant IDH1 20-mer peptide. V is TRBV4-1 and J is TRBJ2-3, with TRBD1 identical over 10 bases. The TCR was taken from a man aged 45-60 years with glioma. The source material was PBMCs, sampled from a glioma patient whose treatment included an IDH1 peptide vaccine. The CDR3 DNA follows: TGCGCCAGCAGCCCCCAAGGACAGGGGGTTACAGATACGCAGTATTTT. Protein sequence: CASSPQGQGVTDTQYF.